This T cell receptor (beta chain) was recovered during a study of shared clonotypes between healthy human individuals. Study-level results: Represented genetic and exposure-history diversity was restricted by having few donors.

Extraction of genomic DNA in unsorted samples used approximately 84 million PBMCs. Germline CDR1 and CDR2: LNHNV and YYDKDF (reference sequence). V lost 0 bases and J lost 0, with 12 bases in between. This CDR3 is 17 amino acids long. A remark on this clone: What it binds is not known.

Across several immunoSEQ plates, the genomic DNA of each subset was split evenly. Original handling: For the immunoSEQ data, sequences were junction-only without quality scores, so filtering differed. Repertoires were generated with immunoSEQ multiplex PCR, while TCRdb's copy carries only in-frame clones and drops some. That table is the source of V, J and clone size, and D and trimming were worked out from the DNA. There are about 470,000 clones in the sample; around 79% occur only once, and 13% lies in the top ten. The chain joins TRBV15 to TRBJ1-3; maybe TRBD1 (6 bases). The sequencing input was PBMCs. The sequence was obtained from a woman aged 40 to 55 in good health. Some clones in this sample may be carry-over from other donors' samples. This CDR3 reads CATSRDSGDNSGNTIYF. DNA of the CDR3: TGTGCCACCAGCAGAGATTCGGGGGACAACTCTGGAAACACCATATATTTT.